The TCR beta chain described here comes from a study of cytomegalovirus exposure and HLA in healthy donors. Background on the study: T cells numbering around 190 million yielded approximately 120 million unique TCR beta sequences in an earlier analysis. An early release of data contained 80 million to 85 million unique TCRs, which came from HLA-typed donors. Findings and caveats of the study: Among TCR beta chains of equal frequency, HLA-associated ones were more clonally expanded in a later analysis. It was in a later analysis that TCR association rates were seen to vary by HLA locus, highest for DRB1 and lowest for HLA-C.

Primers included in the PCR were 60 Vbeta and 13 Jbeta primers. Here immunoSEQ multiplex PCR was the method, and the copy in TCRdb shows in-frame clones only, minus some. The table shows roughly 200,000 clones, with about 77% occurring only once. Concerning this clone itself: Its antigen is not known.

V shed 3 bases, J shed 1 base, and the junction held 5 bases outside the gene matches. Germline loops: CDR1 SEHNR, CDR2 FQNEAQ (reference sequence). This CDR3 region has 15 residues. The V call is TRBV7-9, the J call TRBJ2-5; 7 bases are a match to TRBD1. The TCR sequence derives from a man in his sixties in good health and CMV-seronegative. Sequencing was carried out using PBMCs. The CDR3: CASSFPRQGQETQYF. Written as DNA, the CDR3 is TGTGCCAGCAGCTTCCCGAGACAGGGCCAAGAGACCCAGTACTTC.